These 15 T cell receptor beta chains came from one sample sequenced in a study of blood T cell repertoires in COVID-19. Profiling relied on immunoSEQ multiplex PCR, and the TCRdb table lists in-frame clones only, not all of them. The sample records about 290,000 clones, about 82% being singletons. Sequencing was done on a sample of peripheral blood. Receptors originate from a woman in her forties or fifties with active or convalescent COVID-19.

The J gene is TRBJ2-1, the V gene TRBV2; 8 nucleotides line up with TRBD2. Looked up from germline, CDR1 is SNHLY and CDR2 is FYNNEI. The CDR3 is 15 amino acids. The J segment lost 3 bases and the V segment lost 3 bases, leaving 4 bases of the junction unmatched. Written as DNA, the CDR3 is TGTGCCAGCAGTGACCCAGCGGGAGACTACAATGAGCAGTTCTTC. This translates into CASSDPAGDYNEQFF.

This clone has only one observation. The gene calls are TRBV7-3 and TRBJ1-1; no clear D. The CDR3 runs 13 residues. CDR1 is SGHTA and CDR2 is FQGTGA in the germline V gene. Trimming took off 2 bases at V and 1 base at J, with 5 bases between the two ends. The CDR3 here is CASSLSGNTEAFF. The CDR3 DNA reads TGTGCCAGCAGCTTATCGGGGAACACTGAAGCTTTCTTT.

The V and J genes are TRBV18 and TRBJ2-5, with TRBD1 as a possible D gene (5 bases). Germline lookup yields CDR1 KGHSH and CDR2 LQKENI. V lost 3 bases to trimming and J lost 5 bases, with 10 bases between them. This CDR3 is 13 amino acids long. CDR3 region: CASSPGAFETQYF. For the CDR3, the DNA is TGTGCCAGCTCACCTGGGGCATTTGAGACCCAGTACTTC.

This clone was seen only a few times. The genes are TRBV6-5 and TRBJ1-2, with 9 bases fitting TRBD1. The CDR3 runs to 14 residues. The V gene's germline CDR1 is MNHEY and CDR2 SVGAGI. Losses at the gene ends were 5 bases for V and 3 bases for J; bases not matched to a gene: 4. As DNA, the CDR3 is TGTGCCAGCAGTCGGGACAGGGATGACTATGGCTACACCTTC. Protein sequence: CASSRDRDDYGYTF.

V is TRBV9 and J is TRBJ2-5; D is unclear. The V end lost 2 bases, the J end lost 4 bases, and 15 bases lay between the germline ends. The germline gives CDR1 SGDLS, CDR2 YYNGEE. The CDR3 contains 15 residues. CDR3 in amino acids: CASSVRPTAGETQYF. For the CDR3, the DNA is TGTGCCAGCAGCGTGCGGCCAACCGCCGGAGAGACCCAGTACTTC.

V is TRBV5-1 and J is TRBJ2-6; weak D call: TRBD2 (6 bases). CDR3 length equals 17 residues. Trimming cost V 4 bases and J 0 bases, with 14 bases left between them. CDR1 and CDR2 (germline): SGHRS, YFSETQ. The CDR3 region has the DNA TGCGCCAGCAGCCCGGGACTCATGAACTCTGGGGCCAACGTCCTGACTTTC. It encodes CASSPGLMNSGANVLTF.

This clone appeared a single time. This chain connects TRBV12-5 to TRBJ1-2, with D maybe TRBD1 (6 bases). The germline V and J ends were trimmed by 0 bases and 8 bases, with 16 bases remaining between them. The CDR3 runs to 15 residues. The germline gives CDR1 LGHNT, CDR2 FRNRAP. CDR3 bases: TGTGCTAGTGGTTTGGTACGCGGGGGGCAGAGAGGCTACACCTTC. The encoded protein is CASGLVRGGQRGYTF.

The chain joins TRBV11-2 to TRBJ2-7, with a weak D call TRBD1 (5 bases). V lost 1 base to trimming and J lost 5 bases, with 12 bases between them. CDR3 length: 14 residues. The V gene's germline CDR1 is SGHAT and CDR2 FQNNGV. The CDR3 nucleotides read TGTGCCAGCAGCTTAGGGTCCAGGGCCCACGAGCAGTACTTC. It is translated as CASSLGSRAHEQYF.

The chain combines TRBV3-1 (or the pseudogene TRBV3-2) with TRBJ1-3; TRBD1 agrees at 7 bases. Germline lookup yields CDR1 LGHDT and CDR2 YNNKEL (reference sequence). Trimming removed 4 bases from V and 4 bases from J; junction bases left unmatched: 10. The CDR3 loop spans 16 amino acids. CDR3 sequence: CASSRPMTGYGNTIYF. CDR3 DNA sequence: TGTGCCAGCAGCCGCCCTATGACAGGGTACGGAAACACCATATATTTT.

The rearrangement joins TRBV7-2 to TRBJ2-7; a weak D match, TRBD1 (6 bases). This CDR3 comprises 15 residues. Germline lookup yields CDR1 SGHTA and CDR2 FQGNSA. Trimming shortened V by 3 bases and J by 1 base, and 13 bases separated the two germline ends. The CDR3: CASSFPDRYSYEQYF. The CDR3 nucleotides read TGTGCCAGCAGCTTCCCGGACAGATATTCCTACGAGCAGTACTTC.

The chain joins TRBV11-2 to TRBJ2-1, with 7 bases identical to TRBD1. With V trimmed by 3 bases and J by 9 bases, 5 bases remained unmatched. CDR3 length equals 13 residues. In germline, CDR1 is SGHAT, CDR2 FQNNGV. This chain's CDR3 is CASSFETGREQFF. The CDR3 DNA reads TGTGCCAGCAGCTTCGAGACAGGGCGTGAGCAGTTCTTC.

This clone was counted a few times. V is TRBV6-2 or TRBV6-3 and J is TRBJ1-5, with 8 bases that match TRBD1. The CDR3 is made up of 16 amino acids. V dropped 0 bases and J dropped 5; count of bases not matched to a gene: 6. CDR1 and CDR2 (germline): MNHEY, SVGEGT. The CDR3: CASSYSGRGRDQPQHF. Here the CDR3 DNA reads TGTGCCAGCAGTTACTCGGGCAGGGGGCGCGATCAGCCCCAGCATTTT.

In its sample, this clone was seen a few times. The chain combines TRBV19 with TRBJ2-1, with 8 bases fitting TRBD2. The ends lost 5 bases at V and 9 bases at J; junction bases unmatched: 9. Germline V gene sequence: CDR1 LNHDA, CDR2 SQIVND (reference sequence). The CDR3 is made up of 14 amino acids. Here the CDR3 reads CASSPGLVAVEQFF. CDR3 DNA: TGTGCCAGTAGTCCGGGACTAGTAGCAGTTGAGCAGTTCTTC.

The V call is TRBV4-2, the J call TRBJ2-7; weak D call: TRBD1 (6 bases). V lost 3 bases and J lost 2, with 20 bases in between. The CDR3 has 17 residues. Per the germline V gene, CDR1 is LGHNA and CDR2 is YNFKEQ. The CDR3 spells CASSHVSRDMFPYEQYF. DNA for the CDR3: TGTGCCAGCAGCCATGTCTCCCGGGACATGTTTCCCTACGAGCAGTACTTC.

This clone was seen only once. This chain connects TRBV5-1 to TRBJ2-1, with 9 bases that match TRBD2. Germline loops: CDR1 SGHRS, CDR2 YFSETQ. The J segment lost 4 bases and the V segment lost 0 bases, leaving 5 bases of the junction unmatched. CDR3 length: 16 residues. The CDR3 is CASSLVGAGGYNEQFF. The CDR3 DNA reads TGCGCCAGCAGCTTGGTTGGCGCGGGAGGGTACAATGAGCAGTTCTTC. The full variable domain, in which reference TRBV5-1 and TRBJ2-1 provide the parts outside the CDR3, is KAGVTQTPRYLIKTRGQQVTLSCSPISGHRSVSWYQQTPGQGLQFLFEYFSETQRNKGNFPGRFSGRQFSNSRSEMNVSTLELGDSALYLCASSLVGAGGYNEQFFGPGTRLTVL.